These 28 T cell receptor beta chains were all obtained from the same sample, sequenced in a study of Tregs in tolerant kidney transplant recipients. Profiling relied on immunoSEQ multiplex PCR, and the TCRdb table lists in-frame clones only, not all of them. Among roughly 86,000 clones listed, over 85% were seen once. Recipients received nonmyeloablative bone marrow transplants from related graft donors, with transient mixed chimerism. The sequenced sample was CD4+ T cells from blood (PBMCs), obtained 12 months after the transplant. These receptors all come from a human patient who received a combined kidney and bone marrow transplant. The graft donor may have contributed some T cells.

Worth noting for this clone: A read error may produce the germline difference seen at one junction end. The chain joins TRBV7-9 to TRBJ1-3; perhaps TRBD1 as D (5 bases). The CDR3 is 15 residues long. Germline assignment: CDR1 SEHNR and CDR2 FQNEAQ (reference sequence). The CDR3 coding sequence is TGTGCCAGCAGCTTAGTGACAGACTCTGGAAACACCGTATATTTT. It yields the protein CASSLVTDSGNTVYF. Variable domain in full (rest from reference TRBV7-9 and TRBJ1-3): DTGVSQNPRHKITKRGQNVTFRCDPISEHNRLYWYRQTLGQGPEFLTYFQNEAQLEKSRLLSDRFSAERPKGSFSTLEIQRTEQGDSAMYLCASSLVTDSGNTVYFGEGSWLTVV.

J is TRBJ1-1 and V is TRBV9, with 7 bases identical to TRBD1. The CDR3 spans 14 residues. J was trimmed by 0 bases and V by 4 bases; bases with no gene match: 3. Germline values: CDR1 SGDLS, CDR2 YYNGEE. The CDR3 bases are TGTGCCAGCAGCCCAGGGGGTTTGAACACTGAAGCTTTCTTT. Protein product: CASSPGGLNTEAFF.

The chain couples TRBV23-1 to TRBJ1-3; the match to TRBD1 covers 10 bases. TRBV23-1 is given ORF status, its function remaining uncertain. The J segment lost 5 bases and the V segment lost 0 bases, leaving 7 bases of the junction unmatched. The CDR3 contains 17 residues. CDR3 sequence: CASSQSNSGQGRNTIYF. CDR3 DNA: TGCGCCAGCAGTCAATCGAACTCGGGACAGGGGCGAAACACCATATATTTT.

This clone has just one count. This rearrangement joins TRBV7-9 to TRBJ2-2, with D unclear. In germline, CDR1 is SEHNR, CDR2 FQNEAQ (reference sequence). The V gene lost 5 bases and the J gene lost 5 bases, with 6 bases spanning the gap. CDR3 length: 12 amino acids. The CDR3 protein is CASSPVTGELFF. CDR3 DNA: TGTGCCAGCAGCCCCGTAACCGGGGAGCTGTTTTTT.

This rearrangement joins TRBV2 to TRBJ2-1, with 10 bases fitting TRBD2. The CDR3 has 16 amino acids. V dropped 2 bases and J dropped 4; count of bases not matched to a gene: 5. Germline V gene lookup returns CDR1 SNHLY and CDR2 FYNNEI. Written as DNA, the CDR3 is TGTGCCAGCAGTGAACGTCTAGCGGGGGTGTACAATGAGCAGTTCTTC. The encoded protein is CASSERLAGVYNEQFF.

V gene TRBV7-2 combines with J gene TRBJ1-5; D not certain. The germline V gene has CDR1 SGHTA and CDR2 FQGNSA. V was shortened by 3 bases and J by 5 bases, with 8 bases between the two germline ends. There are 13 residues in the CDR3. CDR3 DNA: TGTGCCAGCAGCTTGACCCGGGATCAGCCCCAGCATTTT. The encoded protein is CASSLTRDQPQHF. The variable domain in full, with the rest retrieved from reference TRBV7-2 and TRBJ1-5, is GAGVSQSPSNKVTEKGKDVELRCDPISGHTALYWYRQSLGQGLEFLIYFQGNSAPDKSGLPSDRFSAERTGGSVSTLTIQRTQQEDSAVYLCASSLTRDQPQHFGDGTRLSIL.

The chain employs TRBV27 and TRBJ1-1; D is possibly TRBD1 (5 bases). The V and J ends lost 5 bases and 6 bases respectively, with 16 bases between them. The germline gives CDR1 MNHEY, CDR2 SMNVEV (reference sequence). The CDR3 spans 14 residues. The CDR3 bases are TGTGCCAGCAGTGCCCGGGGGACGTGGGCTGAAGCTTTCTTT. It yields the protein CASSARGTWAEAFF.

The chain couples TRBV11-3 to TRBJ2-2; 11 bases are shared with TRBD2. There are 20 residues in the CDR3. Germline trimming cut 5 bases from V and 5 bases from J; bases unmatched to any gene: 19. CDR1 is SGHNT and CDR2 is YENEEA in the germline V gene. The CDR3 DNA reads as TGTGCCAGCAGCCTGATGACTCTGGGTTTGACTAGCGGGACAACCGGGGAGCTGTTTTTT. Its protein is CASSLMTLGLTSGTTGELFF.

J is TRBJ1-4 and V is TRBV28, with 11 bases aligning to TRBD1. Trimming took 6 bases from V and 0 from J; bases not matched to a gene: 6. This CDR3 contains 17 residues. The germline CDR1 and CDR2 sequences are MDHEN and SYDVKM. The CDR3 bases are TGTGCCAGCAGATTGGACAGGGGGCTCGCAACTAATGAAAAACTGTTTTTT. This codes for CASRLDRGLATNEKLFF. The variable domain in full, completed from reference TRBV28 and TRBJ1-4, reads DVKVTQSSRYLVKRTGEKVFLECVQDMDHENMFWYRQDPGLGLRLIYFSYDVKMKEKGDIPEGYSVSREKKERFSLILESASTNQTSMYLCASRLDRGLATNEKLFFGSGTQLSVL.

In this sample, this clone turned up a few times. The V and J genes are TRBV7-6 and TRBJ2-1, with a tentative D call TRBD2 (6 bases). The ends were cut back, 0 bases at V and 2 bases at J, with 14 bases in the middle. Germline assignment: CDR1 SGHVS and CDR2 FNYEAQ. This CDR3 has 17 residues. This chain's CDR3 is CASSLAWRGRTYNEQFF. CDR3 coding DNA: TGTGCCAGCAGCTTAGCGTGGCGGGGCCGAACCTACAATGAGCAGTTCTTC.

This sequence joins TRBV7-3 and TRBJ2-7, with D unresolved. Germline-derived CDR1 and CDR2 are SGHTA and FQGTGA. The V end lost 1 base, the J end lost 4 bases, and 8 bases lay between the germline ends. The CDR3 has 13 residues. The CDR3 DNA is TGTGCCAGCAGCTTAAGCACAGAGTACGAGCAGTACTTC. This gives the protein CASSLSTEYEQYF.

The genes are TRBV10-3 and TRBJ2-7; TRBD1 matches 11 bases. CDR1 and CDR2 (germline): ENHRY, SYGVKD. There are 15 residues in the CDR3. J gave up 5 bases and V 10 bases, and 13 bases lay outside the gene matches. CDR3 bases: TGTGCCACCTCACCCCGGGACAGGGGGTCCCACGAGCAGTACTTC. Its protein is CATSPRDRGSHEQYF.

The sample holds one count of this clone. The CDR3 DNA reads as TGTGCCAGCAGCTTTTGGATAGCGGGACTAGCCAAAAACATTCAGTACTTC. This translates into CASSFWIAGLAKNIQYF. V usage is TRBV11-3 and J usage is TRBJ2-4, with 8 positions matching TRBD2. The CDR3 loop spans 17 amino acids. Germline CDR1 and CDR2: SGHNT and YENEEA. The V segment lost 3 bases and the J segment 0 bases; nucleotides outside the gene matches: 7.

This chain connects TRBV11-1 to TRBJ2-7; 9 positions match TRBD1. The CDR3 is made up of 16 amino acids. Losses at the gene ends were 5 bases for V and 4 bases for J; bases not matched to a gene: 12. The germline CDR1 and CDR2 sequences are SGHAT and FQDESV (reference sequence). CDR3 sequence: CASSVSLDRGRYEQYF. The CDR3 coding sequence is TGTGCCAGCAGCGTATCTTTGGACAGGGGACGATACGAGCAGTACTTC. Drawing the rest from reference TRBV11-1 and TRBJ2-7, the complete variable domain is EAEVAQSPRYKITEKSQAVAFWCDPISGHATLYWYRQILGQGPELLVQFQDESVVDDSQLPKDRFSAERLKGVDSTLKIQPAELGDSAMYLCASSVSLDRGRYEQYFGPGTRLTVT.

The CDR3, as DNA: TGTGCCAGCAGCGTAGCGGCAAGGGGCGCCGCCTACGAGCAGTACTTC. Translation: CASSVAARGAAYEQYF. The rearrangement joins TRBV9 to TRBJ2-7, with D perhaps matching TRBD1 (5 bases). The CDR3 is 16 residues long. Germline lookup yields CDR1 SGDLS and CDR2 YYNGEE. Trimming stripped 0 bases from V and 2 bases from J, with 15 bases between.

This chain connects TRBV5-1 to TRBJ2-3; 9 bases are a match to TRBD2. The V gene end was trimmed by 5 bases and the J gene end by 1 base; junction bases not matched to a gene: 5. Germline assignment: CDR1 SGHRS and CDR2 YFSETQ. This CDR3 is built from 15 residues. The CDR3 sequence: CASRRASGGTDTQYF. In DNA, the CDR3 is TGCGCCAGCAGGAGGGCTAGCGGGGGCACAGATACGCAGTATTTT.

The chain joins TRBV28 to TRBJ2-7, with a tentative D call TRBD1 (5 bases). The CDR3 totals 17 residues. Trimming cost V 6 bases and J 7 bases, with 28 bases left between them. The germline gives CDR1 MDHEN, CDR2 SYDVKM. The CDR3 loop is CASRPPTPTGILREQYF. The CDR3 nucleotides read TGTGCCAGCAGGCCGCCAACTCCCACAGGAATCCTACGGGAGCAGTACTTC.

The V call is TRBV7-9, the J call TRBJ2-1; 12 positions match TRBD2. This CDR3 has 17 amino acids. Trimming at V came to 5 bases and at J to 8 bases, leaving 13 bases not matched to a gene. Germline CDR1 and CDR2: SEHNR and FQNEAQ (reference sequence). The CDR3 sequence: CASSRISSGRARDEQFF. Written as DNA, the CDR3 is TGTGCCAGCAGCAGGATCTCTAGCGGGAGGGCTAGAGATGAGCAGTTCTTC.

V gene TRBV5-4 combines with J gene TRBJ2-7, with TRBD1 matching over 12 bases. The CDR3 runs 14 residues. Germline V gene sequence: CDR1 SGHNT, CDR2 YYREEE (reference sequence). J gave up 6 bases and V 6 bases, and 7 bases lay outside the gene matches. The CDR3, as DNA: TGTGCCAGCAACGCGCGGGACAGGGGGCTCGAGCAGTACTTC. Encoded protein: CASNARDRGLEQYF.

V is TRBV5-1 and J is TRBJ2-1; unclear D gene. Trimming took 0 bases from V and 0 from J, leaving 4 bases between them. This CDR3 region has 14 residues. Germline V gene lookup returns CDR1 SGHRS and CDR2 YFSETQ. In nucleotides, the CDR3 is TGCGCCAGCAGCTTGGTCTCCTCCTACAATGAGCAGTTCTTC. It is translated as CASSLVSSYNEQFF.

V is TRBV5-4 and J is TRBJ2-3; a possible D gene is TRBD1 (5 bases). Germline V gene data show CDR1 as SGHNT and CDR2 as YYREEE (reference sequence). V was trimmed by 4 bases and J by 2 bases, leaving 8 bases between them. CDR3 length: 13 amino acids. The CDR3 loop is CASSSRVTDTQYF. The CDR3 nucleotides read TGTGCCAGCAGCAGCAGGGTCACAGATACGCAGTATTTT.

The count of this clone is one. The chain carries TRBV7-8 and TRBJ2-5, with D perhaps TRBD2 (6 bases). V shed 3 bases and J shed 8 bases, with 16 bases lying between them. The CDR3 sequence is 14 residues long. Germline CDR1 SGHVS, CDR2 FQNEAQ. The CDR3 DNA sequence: TGTGCCAGCAGCTTGACTAGAGTATGGTTCACCCAGTACTTC. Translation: CASSLTRVWFTQYF.

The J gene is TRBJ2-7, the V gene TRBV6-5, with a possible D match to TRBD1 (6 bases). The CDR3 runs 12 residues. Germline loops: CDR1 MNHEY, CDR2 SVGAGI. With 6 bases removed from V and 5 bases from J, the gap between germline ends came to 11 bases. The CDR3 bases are TGTGCCAGCAGACAGGGACGACACGAGCAGTACTTC. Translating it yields CASRQGRHEQYF.

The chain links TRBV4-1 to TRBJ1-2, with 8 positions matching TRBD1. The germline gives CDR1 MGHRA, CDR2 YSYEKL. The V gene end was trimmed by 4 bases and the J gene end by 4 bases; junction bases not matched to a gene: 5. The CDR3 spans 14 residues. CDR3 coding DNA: TGCGCCAGCAGCCCAGACAGGGGCGTCTATGGCTACACCTTC. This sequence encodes CASSPDRGVYGYTF.

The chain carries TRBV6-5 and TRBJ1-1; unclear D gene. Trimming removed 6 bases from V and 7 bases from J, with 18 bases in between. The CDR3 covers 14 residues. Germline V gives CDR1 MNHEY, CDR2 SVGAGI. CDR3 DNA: TGTGCCAGCAGCTCCAATTGGGCTCGGATTGAAGCTTTCTTT. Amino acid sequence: CASSSNWARIEAFF.

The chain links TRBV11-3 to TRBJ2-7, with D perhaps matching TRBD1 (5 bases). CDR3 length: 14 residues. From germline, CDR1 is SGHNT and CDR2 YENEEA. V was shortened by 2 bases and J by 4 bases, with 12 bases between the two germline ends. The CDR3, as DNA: TGTGCCAGCAGCTTAAACCCGACAGATTACGAGCAGTACTTC. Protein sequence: CASSLNPTDYEQYF.

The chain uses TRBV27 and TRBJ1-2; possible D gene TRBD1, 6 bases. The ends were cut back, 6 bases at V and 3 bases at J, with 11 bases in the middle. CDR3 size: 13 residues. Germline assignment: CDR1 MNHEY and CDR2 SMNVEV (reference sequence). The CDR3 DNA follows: TGTGCCAGCAGCCTGGGACAAGACTATGGCTACACCTTC. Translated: CASSLGQDYGYTF.

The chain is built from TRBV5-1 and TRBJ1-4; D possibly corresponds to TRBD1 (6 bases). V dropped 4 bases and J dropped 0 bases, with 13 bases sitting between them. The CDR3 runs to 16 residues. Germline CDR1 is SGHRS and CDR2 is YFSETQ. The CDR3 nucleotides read TGCGCCAGCAGCCTAAGGACAGCAACAACTAATGAAAAACTGTTTTTT. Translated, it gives CASSLRTATTNEKLFF.